A single sample gave rise to the 17 T cell receptor beta chains below, sequenced in a study of Graves' ophthalmopathy and Graves' hyperthyroidism. From RNA, the CDR3 regions of TCR beta chains were amplified and sequenced. HTBI primers were employed in first-round RT-PCR, then a second-round multiplex PCR followed. One entry per CDR3 protein results from TCRdb running MiXCR on the multiplex PCR reads. The sample consists of about 400,000 distinct CDR3 sequences, 21% of them appearing once. Sequenced input: peripheral blood. These receptors came from a young woman with stable Graves' hyperthyroidism.

This clonotype showed up many times. The chain joins TRBV7-9 to TRBJ2-2; 12 nucleotides match TRBD2. The junction had 4 bases not matched to a gene; V was cut back by 6 bases and J by 2 bases. The CDR3 runs 16 residues. Germline V CDR1 and CDR2: SEHNR, FQNEAQ (reference sequence). CDR3 protein: CASRGTSGRNTGELFF. The DNA of the CDR3 is TGTGCCAGCAGGGGGACTAGCGGGCGTAACACCGGGGAGCTGTTTTTT.

This clonotype appeared many times. The chain links TRBV25-1 to TRBJ2-7; tentatively, D is TRBD1 (5 bases). CDR3 length equals 15 residues. V was clipped by 4 bases and J by 6 bases, with 19 bases between them. Germline loops: CDR1 MGHDK, CDR2 SYGVNS. The CDR3 bases are TGTGCCAGCAGTGGATCTTCGGCAGGGTCTGCCGAGCAGTACTTC. Residues: CASSGSSAGSAEQYF.

This clonotype was observed many times. The chain recombines TRBV28 with TRBJ2-5; perhaps TRBD1 as D (6 bases). CDR1 is MDHEN and CDR2 is SYDVKM in the germline V gene. This CDR3 comprises 15 residues. V shed 6 bases and J shed 4 bases, with 18 bases lying between them. The CDR3 DNA follows: TGTGCCAGCAGCCTCGTCAGGGGCGGGTTAGAGACCCAGTACTTC. Translated, it gives CASSLVRGGLETQYF.

This clonotype was recorded many times. The V and J genes are TRBV4-1 and TRBJ2-7; D is ambiguous. CDR3 length: 13 amino acids. The germline V gene encodes CDR1 MGHRA and CDR2 YSYEKL. Trimming left V 2 bases short and J 6 bases short, with 11 bases between. CDR3 sequence: CASSQIVWGEQYF. For the CDR3, the DNA is TGCGCCAGCAGCCAAATAGTTTGGGGCGAGCAGTACTTC.

Ten or more counts support this clonotype. The V and J genes are TRBV5-6 and TRBJ2-7; tentative D call: TRBD2 (5 bases). The CDR3 totals 13 residues. The V gene lost 2 bases and the J gene lost 3 bases, with 9 bases spanning the gap. Germline CDR1 reads SGHDT; CDR2 reads YYEEEE. This CDR3 is CASSFARGYEQYF. Here the CDR3 DNA reads TGTGCCAGCAGCTTTGCCCGGGGCTACGAGCAGTACTTC.

This clonotype was detected ten times or more. This sequence may be a read error, since a much larger clone differs from it by one base. The rearrangement links TRBV24-1 to TRBJ1-6; D is ambiguous. Germline V gene data show CDR1 as KGHDR and CDR2 as SFDVKD. The CDR3 runs 14 residues. DNA of the CDR3: TGTGCCACCAGTGATTCGGCAGCAAATTCACACCTCCACTTT. This sequence encodes CATSDSAANSHLHF.

This clonotype was counted ten times or more. The chain combines TRBV20-1 with TRBJ2-7; tentative D call: TRBD1 (7 bases). The CDR3 is 14 amino acids. Trimming stripped 2 bases from V and 5 bases from J, with 16 bases between. Germline-derived CDR1 and CDR2 are DFQATT and SNEGSKA (reference sequence). In DNA form, the CDR3 reads TGCAGTGCTAGAAATACCCAGGGGGGCGACGAGCAGTACTTC. It codes for CSARNTQGGDEQYF.

This clonotype showed up many times. The chain carries TRBV29-1 and TRBJ1-1; D gene uncertain. This CDR3 has 13 residues. The V gene's germline CDR1 is SQVTM and CDR2 ANQGSEA. V lost 2 bases and J 5 bases, leaving 12 bases between the germline ends. Here the CDR3 DNA reads TGCAGCGTTGAACCCTCTATAGGGACTGAAGCTTTCTTT. Protein sequence: CSVEPSIGTEAFF.

At least ten counts were recorded for this clonotype. The rearrangement joins TRBV6-1 to TRBJ1-2, with D uncertain. The CDR3 extends over 12 amino acids. Trimming pared 8 bases from V and 4 bases from J, leaving 11 bases between. The germline V gene encodes CDR1 MNHNS and CDR2 SASEGT. The CDR3 nucleotides are TGTGCCAGCTTAATGGTCGGCTATGGCTACACCTTC. Amino acid sequence: CASLMVGYGYTF.

This clonotype was seen repeatedly, ten times or more. The gene calls are TRBV19 and TRBJ2-7; tentative D call: TRBD2 (5 bases). Germline V gene lookup returns CDR1 LNHDA and CDR2 SQIVND (reference sequence). The CDR3 length is 14 residues. V was clipped by 3 bases and J by 3 bases, with 12 bases between them. Here the CDR3 reads CASSIGSPLYEQYF. The DNA for the CDR3 is TGTGCCAGTAGTATTGGGAGCCCCCTCTACGAGCAGTACTTC. Full variable domain (outside the CDR3, taken from reference TRBV19 and TRBJ2-7): DGGITQSPKYLFRKEGQNVTLSCEQNLNHDAMYWYRQDPGQGLRLIYYSQIVNDFQKGDIAEGYSVSREKKESFPLTVTSAQKNPTAFYLCASSIGSPLYEQYFGPGTRLTVT.

This clonotype was detected many times. The junction and the germline gene differ at one end; a read error may be behind it. This rearrangement joins TRBV6-2 or TRBV6-3 to TRBJ2-5; tentatively, D is TRBD2 (5 bases). The length of the CDR3 is 12 residues. CDR1 and CDR2 (germline): MNHEY, SVGEGT. CDR3 DNA sequence: TGTGCCAGCAGTCTGGTATCTGGACTCCCGCACTTC. It is translated as CASSLVSGLPHF.

This clonotype came up many times. The J gene is TRBJ2-5, the V gene TRBV6-2 or TRBV6-3, with 9 positions matching TRBD1. Per the germline V gene, CDR1 is MNHEY and CDR2 is SVGEGT. V was pared by 2 bases and J by 5 bases, with 9 bases of the junction left unmatched. The CDR3 loop spans 16 amino acids. The CDR3 protein is CASSYVSGQGRETQYF. As DNA, the CDR3 is TGTGCCAGCAGTTACGTGTCGGGACAGGGCCGCGAGACCCAGTACTTC.

Many counts were recorded for this clonotype. The chain employs TRBV25-1 and TRBJ2-7; D is possibly TRBD2 (5 bases). V was cut by 3 bases and J by 3 bases, with 15 bases left in between. This CDR3 is 15 amino acids long. CDR1 and CDR2 (germline): MGHDK, SYGVNS. The DNA for the CDR3 is TGTGCCAGCAGTGAGGGCATCAATCGGGGCTACGAGCAGTACTTC. Protein: CASSEGINRGYEQYF.

This clonotype was seen a handful of times. The V gene is TRBV4-1, the J gene TRBJ1-6; TRBD1 aligns across 7 bases. V was clipped by 0 bases and J by 14 bases; unmatched bases: 10. Germline CDR1 MGHRA, CDR2 YSYEKL. The CDR3 contains 15 residues. Here the CDR3 reads CASSQEGDRVTALHF. CDR3 DNA: TGCGCCAGCAGCCAAGAAGGAGACAGGGTTACAGCCCTCCACTTT.

This clonotype was recorded at least ten times. The V gene is TRBV11-2, the J gene TRBJ2-7, with D possibly being TRBD1 (5 bases). CDR1 is SGHAT, CDR2 FQNNGV, per germline. Trimming pared 4 bases from V and 4 bases from J, leaving 11 bases between. This CDR3 region has 13 residues. CDR3 nucleotides: TGTGCCAGCAGCTGGGGCAGGAAATACGAGCAGTACTTC. Protein sequence: CASSWGRKYEQYF.

The chain joins TRBV28 to TRBJ2-7, with TRBD1 as a possible D gene (5 bases). The length of the CDR3 is 13 residues. Trimming shortened V by 6 bases and J by 3 bases, and 12 bases separated the two germline ends. Germline CDR1 reads MDHEN; CDR2 reads SYDVKM. CDR3: CASSPPRVYEQYF. In DNA, the CDR3 is TGTGCCAGCAGCCCGCCCAGGGTCTACGAGCAGTACTTC. Based on the CDR3 plus reference TRBV28 and TRBJ2-7, the full variable domain is DVKVTQSSRYLVKRTGEKVFLECVQDMDHENMFWYRQDPGLGLRLIYFSYDVKMKEKGDIPEGYSVSREKKERFSLILESASTNQTSMYLCASSPPRVYEQYFGPGTRLTVT.

There are a few counts of this clonotype. A single base separates this from a much larger clone, so it may be a read error. The chain links TRBV20-1 to TRBJ2-7, with 7 positions matching TRBD1. The CDR3 runs to 15 residues. Germline CDR1 is DFQATT and CDR2 is SNEGSKA (reference sequence). The CDR3 region has the DNA TGCAGTACTAGAGATCCGCAGGGGACAGTGAAGCAGCAGTACTTC. Encoded protein: CSTRDPQGTVKQQYF.